Sequencing of this T cell receptor beta chain was carried out in a study of blood T cell repertoires in COVID-19. Only in-frame clones appear in the TCRdb table, and some are missing; sequencing was by immunoSEQ multiplex PCR. The data contain 85,000 to 120,000 clones, roughly 81% of them singletons. The clonotype comes from a man aged 35 to 55 with active or convalescent COVID-19. Material: peripheral blood.

This chain's CDR3 is CASSLDPSQETQYF. For the CDR3, the DNA is TGCGCCAGCAGCTTGGATCCCTCCCAAGAGACCCAGTACTTC. The chain employs TRBV5-1 and TRBJ2-5; no definite D call. This CDR3 spans 14 amino acids. Trimming shortened V by 0 bases and J by 1 base, and 7 bases separated the two germline ends. Germline CDR1 SGHRS, CDR2 YFSETQ.